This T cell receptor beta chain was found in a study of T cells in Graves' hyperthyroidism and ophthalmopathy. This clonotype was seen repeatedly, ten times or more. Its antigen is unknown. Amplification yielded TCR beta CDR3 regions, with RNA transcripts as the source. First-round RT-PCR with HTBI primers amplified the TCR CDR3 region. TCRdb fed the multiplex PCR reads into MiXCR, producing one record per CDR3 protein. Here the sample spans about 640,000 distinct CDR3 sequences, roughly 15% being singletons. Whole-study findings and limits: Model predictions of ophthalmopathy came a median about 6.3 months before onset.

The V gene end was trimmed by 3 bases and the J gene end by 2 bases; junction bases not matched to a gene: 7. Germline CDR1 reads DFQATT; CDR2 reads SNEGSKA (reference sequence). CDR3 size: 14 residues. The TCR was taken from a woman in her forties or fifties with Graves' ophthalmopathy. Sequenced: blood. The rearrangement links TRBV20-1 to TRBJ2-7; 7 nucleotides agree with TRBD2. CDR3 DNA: TGCAGTGCTAGCCCCGGGACTACAACCTACGAGCAGTACTTC. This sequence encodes CSASPGTTTYEQYF.